The 15 T cell receptor beta chains listed next were all sequenced from one sample in a study of shared T cell receptors in the human thymus. The assay was immunoSEQ multiplex PCR, and TCRdb's table has in-frame clones only and misses some. The data show about 660,000 clones, 88% seen once. This same sample was also taken into another study, of human thymus T cells.

The sequenced sample was thymocytes. These receptors were collected from a boy in the first two years of life with a congenital heart defect.

This clone was seen only once. The V and J genes are TRBV28 and TRBJ2-5; possible D gene TRBD2, 6 bases. Germline V gene data show CDR1 as MDHEN and CDR2 as SYDVKM. This CDR3 contains 13 residues. With 5 bases removed from V and 5 bases from J, the gap between germline ends came to 12 bases. The CDR3, as DNA: TGTGCCAGCAGTCCCCCGGGGGTTGAGACCCAGTACTTC. Protein sequence: CASSPPGVETQYF. Drawing the rest from reference TRBV28 and TRBJ2-5, the complete variable domain is DVKVTQSSRYLVKRTGEKVFLECVQDMDHENMFWYRQDPGLGLRLIYFSYDVKMKEKGDIPEGYSVSREKKERFSLILESASTNQTSMYLCASSPPGVETQYFGPGTRLLVL.

The V gene is TRBV6-5, the J gene TRBJ2-5, with a weak D call TRBD1 (6 bases). CDR1 is MNHEY, CDR2 SVGAGI, per germline. The CDR3 is 14 amino acids. V was clipped by 4 bases and J by 5 bases, with 14 bases between them. CDR3 loop: CASSSQGPGETQYF. The CDR3, as DNA: TGTGCCAGCAGTTCACAGGGACCAGGCGAGACCCAGTACTTC.

The chain links TRBV15 to TRBJ2-5; TRBD2 matches 10 bases. The CDR3 runs 13 residues. Unmatched junction bases numbered 0, after V lost 1 base and J lost 7 bases. Per the germline V gene, CDR1 is LNHNV and CDR2 is YYDKDF (reference sequence). For the CDR3, the DNA is TGTGCCACCAGCAGAGGACTAGCGGGGACCCAGTACTTC. Its protein is CATSRGLAGTQYF.

This clone was counted between two and nine times. The rearrangement joins TRBV7-9 to TRBJ2-7, with TRBD2 matching over 7 bases. V lost 1 base, J lost 6 bases, and 9 bases stayed unmatched. The CDR3 runs 15 residues. Germline V gene data show CDR1 as SEHNR and CDR2 as FQNEAQ (reference sequence). The CDR3 spells CASSLGTRGFGEQYF. The CDR3 region has the DNA TGTGCCAGCAGCTTAGGGACTAGGGGCTTCGGCGAGCAGTACTTC.

CDR3 sequence: CASSLDSTVYGYTF. The DNA of the CDR3 is TGTGCCAGCTCACTGGACAGTACTGTCTATGGCTACACCTTC. The V gene is TRBV18, the J gene TRBJ1-2, with D possibly matching TRBD1 (6 bases). Germline assignment: CDR1 KGHSH and CDR2 LQKENI. This CDR3 region has 14 residues. V lost 4 bases and J 4 bases, leaving 13 bases between the germline ends.

The chain has TRBV11-3 and TRBJ2-5, with no clear D. The CDR3 is 11 amino acids. CDR1 is SGHNT, CDR2 YENEEA, per germline. Trimming left V 8 bases short and J 5 bases short, with 9 bases between. DNA for the CDR3: TGTGCCAGCCTCCCCTCGGAGACCCAGTACTTC. Its translation is CASLPSETQYF.

The chain carries TRBV7-2 and TRBJ2-7; D is perhaps TRBD1 (6 bases). This CDR3 comprises 13 residues. Germline V CDR1 and CDR2: SGHTA, FQGNSA. The ends were cut back, 5 bases at V and 0 bases at J, with 8 bases in the middle. As DNA, the CDR3 is TGTGCCAGCAGCCAAGGGGGCTCCTACGAGCAGTACTTC. Translating it yields CASSQGGSYEQYF.

V and J are TRBV5-4 and TRBJ2-1; D may be TRBD2 (7 bases). V was pared by 4 bases and J by 9 bases, with 17 bases between. Germline loops: CDR1 SGHNT, CDR2 YYREEE (reference sequence). This CDR3 is built from 14 residues. In nucleotides, the CDR3 is TGTGCCAGCAGCCGGTTGGGGGGGCGGGGTGAGCAGTTCTTC. Its translation is CASSRLGGRGEQFF.

CDR3 nucleotide sequence: TGTGCCAGCAGCTTAGATCTAGCGGGAGGGCCCGGTGAGCAGTTCTTC. Amino acids: CASSLDLAGGPGEQFF. The rearrangement uses TRBV7-6 and TRBJ2-1, with 12 bases lining up with TRBD2. CDR3 length: 16 residues. J lost 9 bases, V lost 1 base, and 7 bases had no gene match. In germline, CDR1 is SGHVS, CDR2 FNYEAQ.

The genes are TRBV19 and TRBJ2-2, with TRBD1 matching 9 bases. The CDR3 covers 16 residues. Germline loops: CDR1 LNHDA, CDR2 SQIVND (reference sequence). The ends lost 3 bases at V and 5 bases at J; junction bases unmatched: 7. CDR3 bases: TGTGCCAGTAGTATCAAGGGGACAGGGTCGACCGGGGAGCTGTTTTTT. This gives the protein CASSIKGTGSTGELFF.

The chain combines TRBV9 with TRBJ2-7; 7 bases fit TRBD1. Germline V gene data show CDR1 as SGDLS and CDR2 as YYNGEE. CDR3 length: 15 amino acids. Losses at the gene ends were 4 bases for V and 2 bases for J; bases not matched to a gene: 9. CDR3 bases: TGTGCCAGCAGCCCAGACAGGGCTCTTCCCTACGAGCAGTACTTC. Encoded protein: CASSPDRALPYEQYF.

The chain carries TRBV4-3 and TRBJ2-7; 7 nucleotides align to TRBD1. CDR1 LGHNA and CDR2 YSLEER come from the germline V gene. The V segment lost 0 bases and the J segment 3 bases; nucleotides outside the gene matches: 8. The CDR3 runs 16 residues. The CDR3 DNA reads TGCGCCAGCAGCCAAGATCCCGACAGGGCCATCTACGAGCAGTACTTC. Its protein product is CASSQDPDRAIYEQYF.

The rearrangement uses TRBV7-2 and TRBJ2-3, with 12 bases matching TRBD2. V trimming: 2 bases; J trimming: 10 bases; junction bases outside the gene matches: 10. The CDR3 length is 16 residues. Germline CDR1 SGHTA, CDR2 FQGNSA. The CDR3 DNA follows: TGTGCCAGCAGCTTAAATCCCCTAGCGGGAGGGGGCCCGCAGTATTTT. It encodes CASSLNPLAGGGPQYF.

This chain connects TRBV28 to TRBJ2-2, with 8 bases that match TRBD1. Germline loops: CDR1 MDHEN, CDR2 SYDVKM. CDR3 length: 13 residues. V shed 10 bases, J shed 3 bases, and the junction held 4 bases outside the gene matches. CDR3 protein: CAIQGADTGELFF. CDR3 bases: TGTGCCATTCAGGGGGCGGACACCGGGGAGCTGTTTTTT.

The CDR3 here is CDSYYEQYF. The CDR3 coding sequence is TGTGACTCCTACTACGAGCAGTACTTC. V usage is TRBV7-2 and J usage is TRBJ2-7; no firm D call. Germline assignment: CDR1 SGHTA and CDR2 FQGNSA. The length of the CDR3 is 9 residues.